The source of this T cell receptor beta chain is a study of shared clonotypes between healthy human individuals. The CDR3 spans 15 residues. Germline V gene lookup returns CDR1 MGHRA and CDR2 YSYEKL. The V and J ends lost 4 bases and 7 bases respectively, with 20 bases between them. Here immunoSEQ multiplex PCR was the method, and the copy in TCRdb shows in-frame clones only, minus some. The repertoire holds roughly 1,100,000 clones, with around 76% as singletons. The sample was memory CD4+ T cells sorted from blood. Noted subset: CD45RA-negative fraction. The origin of this receptor is a man aged 18 to 35 in good health. The chain uses TRBV4-1 and TRBJ2-7; D might be TRBD1 or TRBD2, each matching 5 bases. CDR3 sequence (DNA): TGCGCCAGCAGCCCGGGACCGATATCACCCTCGGAGCAGTACTTC. Its protein is CASSPGPISPSEQYF.